This TCR beta chain appears in the sequencing data of a study of CDR3 diversity in severe acne. V lost 2 bases to trimming and J lost 2 bases; unmatched junction nucleotides: 6. This CDR3 region has 16 residues. From germline, CDR1 is SEHNR and CDR2 FQNEAQ (reference sequence). Each CDR3 protein gets one entry after TCRdb re-called the PCR reads with MiXCR. Seen here are about 85,000 distinct CDR3 sequences, 45% to 55% observed once, and the top ten hold roughly 9.1%. Sequenced input: blood. The TCR sequence derives from a male donor in good health, serving as a control. The rearrangement links TRBV7-9 to TRBJ1-5; 7 bases fit TRBD1. The CDR3: CASSLTGTDRNQPQHF. CDR3 nucleotides: TGTGCCAGCAGCTTAACCGGGACAGATCGCAATCAGCCCCAGCATTTT.